The 13 T cell receptor beta chains in this list originate from one sample, sequenced in a study of Ad26.COV2.S vaccination and SARS-CoV-2 variants. Regarding treatment: about 20 received Ad26.COV2.S at low or high dose, single or two shots; about 5 received placebo; per-sample allocation not given. Material that was analyzed had been drawn on day 63 after the first vaccine or placebo injection. The repertoire was sequenced with immunoSEQ multiplex PCR; TCRdb's copy has only in-frame clones and lacks some. The sample consists of a few hundred thousand clones, 92% of them appearing once. The sequenced sample was peripheral blood, obtained in a trial of Ad26.COV2.S vaccine versus placebo. The receptors here all came from a person aged 18-65 years who received the Ad26.COV2.S COVID-19 vaccine or a placebo.

This chain links TRBV7-2 with TRBJ2-1; TRBD2 agrees at 9 bases. J gave up 16 bases and V 5 bases, and 9 bases lay outside the gene matches. CDR3 length: 12 amino acids. Germline loops: CDR1 SGHTA, CDR2 FQGNSA. CDR3 sequence reads: CASSPAGGGEFF. The CDR3 nucleotides read TGTGCCAGCAGCCCAGCGGGAGGTGGTGAATTCTTC.

Comment on this clone: At the DNA level, this CDR3 is encoded by other sequences in the same sample as well. J is TRBJ2-1 and V is TRBV18; D is unresolved. Germline CDR1 KGHSH, CDR2 LQKENI. The CDR3 spans 12 residues. Trimming stripped 0 bases from V and 4 bases from J, with 1 base between. CDR3 sequence reads: CASSPPYNEQFF. The DNA for the CDR3 is TGTGCCAGCTCACCACCGTACAATGAGCAGTTCTTC.

The V and J genes are TRBV7-2 and TRBJ2-1; no firm D call. Germline V gene lookup returns CDR1 SGHTA and CDR2 FQGNSA. The CDR3 totals 13 residues. Trimming pared 1 base from V and 8 bases from J, leaving 9 bases between. DNA of the CDR3: TGTGCCAGCAGCTTAGTGAGTCTCGATGAGCAGTTCTTC. Translated: CASSLVSLDEQFF.

This sequence joins TRBV28 and TRBJ1-4, with a weak D call TRBD1 (5 bases). CDR1 is MDHEN, CDR2 SYDVKM, per germline. The V gene lost 8 bases and the J gene lost 0 bases, with 13 bases spanning the gap. The CDR3 totals 15 residues. CDR3 nucleotide sequence: TGTGCCAGCGGACTCAGGGAAGCAACTAATGAAAAACTGTTTTTT. It specifies CASGLREATNEKLFF.

J is TRBJ1-1 and V is TRBV19; D is unresolved. Germline loops: CDR1 LNHDA, CDR2 SQIVND (reference sequence). V lost 1 base and J 1 base, leaving 10 bases between the germline ends. This CDR3 is built from 15 residues. The CDR3 DNA reads TGTGCCAGTAGTATAGCCGAGGGAGCGAACACTGAAGCTTTCTTT. Translated, it gives CASSIAEGANTEAFF.

The J gene is TRBJ2-7, the V gene TRBV6-2 or TRBV6-3; no definite D call. V lost 0 bases, J lost 3 bases, and 9 bases lay in between. The length of the CDR3 is 14 residues. Per germline, CDR1 MNHEY and CDR2 SVGEGT. The CDR3 loop is CASSYSLTRYEQYF. CDR3 coding DNA: TGTGCCAGCAGTTACTCGCTTACCCGCTACGAGCAGTACTTC.

The V and J genes are TRBV11-2 and TRBJ1-2; TRBD1 agrees at 10 bases. CDR1 SGHAT and CDR2 FQNNGV come from the germline V gene. V lost 4 bases to trimming and J lost 4 bases; unmatched junction nucleotides: 15. This CDR3 is built from 18 residues. CDR3 in DNA: TGTGCCAGCAGCTCAGGTCCGGGACAGGGGCACACCCCCTATGGCTACACCTTC. It translates to CASSSGPGQGHTPYGYTF.

The chain links TRBV18 to TRBJ1-1, with D hard to call. Trimming shortened V by 6 bases and J by 1 base, and 12 bases separated the two germline ends. The CDR3 is 14 amino acids. CDR1 and CDR2 (germline): KGHSH, LQKENI. This chain's CDR3 is CASSRSMGNTEAFF. The DNA for the CDR3 is TGTGCCAGCTCCCGAAGCATGGGGAACACTGAAGCTTTCTTT.

This clone was counted a single time. The V gene is TRBV6-5, the J gene TRBJ2-5, with D perhaps TRBD1 or TRBD2 (6 bases each). Germline lookup yields CDR1 MNHEY and CDR2 SVGAGI. The CDR3 has 10 residues. V lost 8 bases to trimming and J lost 7 bases, with 8 bases between them. CDR3 sequence (DNA): TGTGCCAGCGGAGGGGGGACCCAGTACTTC. Its translation: CASGGGTQYF.

The chain recombines TRBV5-1 with TRBJ2-7; TRBD1 might be the D (6 bases). The CDR3 is made up of 14 amino acids. V dropped 0 bases and J dropped 5 bases, with 12 bases sitting between them. Germline V lookup: CDR1 SGHRS, CDR2 YFSETQ. The CDR3 reads CASSLEATGHEQYF. CDR3 DNA sequence: TGCGCCAGCAGCTTGGAGGCTACAGGGCACGAGCAGTACTTC.

V and J are TRBV14 and TRBJ2-3; 10 bases align to TRBD2. V trimming: 3 bases; J trimming: 2 bases; junction bases outside the gene matches: 2. This CDR3 is 15 amino acids long. Looked up from germline, CDR1 is SGHDN and CDR2 is FVKESK. CDR3 in DNA: TGTGCCAGCAGCCACCTAGCGGGGGTCACAGATACGCAGTATTTT. Its protein is CASSHLAGVTDTQYF.

The chain employs TRBV27 and TRBJ2-5; 11 nucleotides agree with TRBD2. This CDR3 comprises 16 residues. The germline V gene encodes CDR1 MNHEY and CDR2 SMNVEV (reference sequence). The junction had 5 bases not matched to a gene; V was cut back by 0 bases and J by 5 bases. This CDR3 is CASSLSSGGARETQYF. The CDR3 region has the DNA TGTGCCAGCAGTTTATCTAGCGGGGGGGCCCGGGAGACCCAGTACTTC.

The chain couples TRBV6-5 to TRBJ1-1; 8 nucleotides agree with TRBD1. This CDR3 has 16 residues. V gave up 2 bases and J gave up 5 bases; unmatched junction bases: 10. CDR1 MNHEY and CDR2 SVGAGI come from the germline V gene. DNA of the CDR3: TGTGCCAGCAGTTACCTCTCAGGGGGCCGTCGGACTGAAGCTTTCTTT. Translation gives CASSYLSGGRRTEAFF.